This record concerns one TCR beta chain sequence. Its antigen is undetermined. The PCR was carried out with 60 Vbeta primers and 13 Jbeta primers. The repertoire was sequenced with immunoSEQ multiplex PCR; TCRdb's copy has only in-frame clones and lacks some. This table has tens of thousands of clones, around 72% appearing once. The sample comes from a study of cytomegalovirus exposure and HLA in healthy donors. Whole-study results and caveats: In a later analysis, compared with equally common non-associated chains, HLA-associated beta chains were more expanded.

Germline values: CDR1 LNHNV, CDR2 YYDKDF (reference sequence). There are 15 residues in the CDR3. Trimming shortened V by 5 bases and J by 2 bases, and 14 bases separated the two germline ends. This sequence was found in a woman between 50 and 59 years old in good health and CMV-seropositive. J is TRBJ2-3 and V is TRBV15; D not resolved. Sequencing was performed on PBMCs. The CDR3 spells CATSPSGSSTDTQYF. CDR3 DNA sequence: TGTGCCACCAGCCCCTCCGGTTCGTCCACAGATACGCAGTATTTT.